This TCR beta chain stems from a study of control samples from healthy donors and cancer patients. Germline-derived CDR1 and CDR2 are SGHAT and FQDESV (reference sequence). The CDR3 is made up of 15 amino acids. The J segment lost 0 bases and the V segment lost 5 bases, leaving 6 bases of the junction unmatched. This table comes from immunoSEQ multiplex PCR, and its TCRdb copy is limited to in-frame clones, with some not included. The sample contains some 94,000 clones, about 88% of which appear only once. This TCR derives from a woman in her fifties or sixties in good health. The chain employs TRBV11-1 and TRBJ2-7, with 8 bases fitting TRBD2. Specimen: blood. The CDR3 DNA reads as TGTGCCAGCAGCCCTGTAGCGGGGAGCTCCTACGAGCAGTACTTC. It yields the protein CASSPVAGSSYEQYF.